This T cell receptor (beta chain) originates from a study of blood T cell repertoires in COVID-19. On the study more broadly: COVID-19 samples collected from the United States, Italy and Spain covered acute and convalescent phases.

The data were produced by immunoSEQ multiplex PCR, yet TCRdb's version contains in-frame clones alone and is incomplete. The repertoire holds about 300,000 clones, with nearly 90% as singletons. The germline CDR1 and CDR2 sequences are SEHNR and FQNEAQ (reference sequence). The CDR3 extends over 15 amino acids. V lost 1 base, J lost 4 bases, and 2 bases stayed unmatched. In terms of age and location, participants ranged from roughly 18 to 90 years and lived in approximately 26 US areas. Which cohort a participant joined came from the clinical history participants gave. Each recovered donor of Cohort 3 presented with two negative PCRs, clearance, or symptom resolution.

The source of this sequence is a woman aged 25 to 39 who had recovered from COVID-19. This chain joins TRBV7-9 and TRBJ2-3; 10 bases fit TRBD1. Source material: PBMCs or T cells enriched from blood (not recorded which). This CDR3 is CASSLGTGGPDTQYF. DNA for the CDR3: TGTGCCAGCAGCTTAGGGACAGGGGGTCCAGATACGCAGTATTTT.